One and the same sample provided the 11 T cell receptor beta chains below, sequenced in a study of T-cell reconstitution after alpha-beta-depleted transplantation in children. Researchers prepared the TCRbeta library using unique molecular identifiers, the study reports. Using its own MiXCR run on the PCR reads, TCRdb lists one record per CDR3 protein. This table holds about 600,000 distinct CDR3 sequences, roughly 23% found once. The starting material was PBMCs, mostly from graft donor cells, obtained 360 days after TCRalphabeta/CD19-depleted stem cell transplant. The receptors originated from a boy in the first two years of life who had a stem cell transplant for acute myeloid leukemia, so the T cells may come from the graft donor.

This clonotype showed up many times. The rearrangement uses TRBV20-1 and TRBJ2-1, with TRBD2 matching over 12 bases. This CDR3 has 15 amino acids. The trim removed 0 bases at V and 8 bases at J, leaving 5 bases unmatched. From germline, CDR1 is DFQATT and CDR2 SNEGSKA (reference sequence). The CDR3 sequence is CSARDRRLAGDEQFF. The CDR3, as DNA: TGCAGTGCTAGAGATCGGAGACTAGCGGGGGATGAGCAGTTCTTC.

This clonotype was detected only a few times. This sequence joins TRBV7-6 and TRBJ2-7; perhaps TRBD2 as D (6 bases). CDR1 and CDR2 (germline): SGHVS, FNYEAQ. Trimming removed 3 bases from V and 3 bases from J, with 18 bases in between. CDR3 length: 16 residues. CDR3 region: CASSLFDSGSGYEQYF. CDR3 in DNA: TGTGCCAGCAGCTTGTTTGACAGCGGGTCAGGCTACGAGCAGTACTTC.

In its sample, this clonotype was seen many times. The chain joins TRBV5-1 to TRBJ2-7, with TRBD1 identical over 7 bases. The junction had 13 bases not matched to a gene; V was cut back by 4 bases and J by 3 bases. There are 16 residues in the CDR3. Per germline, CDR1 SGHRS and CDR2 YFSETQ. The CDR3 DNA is TGCGCCAGCAGCGGCGGACCGGGACAGCTTATCTACGAGCAGTACTTC. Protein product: CASSGGPGQLIYEQYF.

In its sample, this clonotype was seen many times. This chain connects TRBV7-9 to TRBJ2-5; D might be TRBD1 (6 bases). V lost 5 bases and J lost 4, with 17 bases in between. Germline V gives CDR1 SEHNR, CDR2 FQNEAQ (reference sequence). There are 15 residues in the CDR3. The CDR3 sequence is CASSVDSLRGETQYF. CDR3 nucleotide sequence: TGTGCCAGCAGCGTGGACAGTCTTAGAGGAGAGACCCAGTACTTC. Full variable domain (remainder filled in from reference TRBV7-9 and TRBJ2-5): DTGVSQNPRHKITKRGQNVTFRCDPISEHNRLYWYRQTLGQGPEFLTYFQNEAQLEKSRLLSDRFSAERPKGSFSTLEIQRTEQGDSAMYLCASSVDSLRGETQYFGPGTRLLVL.

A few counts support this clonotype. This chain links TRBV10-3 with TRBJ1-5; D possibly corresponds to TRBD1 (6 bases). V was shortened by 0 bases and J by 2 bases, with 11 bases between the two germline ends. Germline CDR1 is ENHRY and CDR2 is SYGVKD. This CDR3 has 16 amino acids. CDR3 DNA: TGTGCCATCAGTGAGTCCGGGGGGCAGGGCAATCAGCCCCAGCATTTT. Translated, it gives CAISESGGQGNQPQHF.

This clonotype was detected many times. Written as DNA, the CDR3 is TGTGCCAGCAGCTTGGGGCCCTTGAGCGGGGGGTTTTCGGATACGCAGTATTTT. This gives the protein CASSLGPLSGGFSDTQYF. This sequence joins TRBV5-5 and TRBJ2-3; TRBD2 agrees at 9 bases. After removal of 0 bases from V and 6 bases from J, the junction contained 14 bases not matched to a gene. In germline, CDR1 is SGHKS, CDR2 YYEKEE (reference sequence). This CDR3 region has 18 residues.

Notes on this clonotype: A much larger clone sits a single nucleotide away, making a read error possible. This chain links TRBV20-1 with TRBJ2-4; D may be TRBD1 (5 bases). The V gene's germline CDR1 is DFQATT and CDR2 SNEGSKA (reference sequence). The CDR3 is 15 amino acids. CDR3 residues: CSARDPRVDKNIQDF. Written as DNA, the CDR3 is TGCAGTGCTAGAGATCCCAGGGTAGACAAAAACATTCAGGACTTC.

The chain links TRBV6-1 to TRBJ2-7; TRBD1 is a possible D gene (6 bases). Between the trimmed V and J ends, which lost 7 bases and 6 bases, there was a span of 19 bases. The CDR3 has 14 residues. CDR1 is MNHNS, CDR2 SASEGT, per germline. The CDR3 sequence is CASKGVAGVGEQYF. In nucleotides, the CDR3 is TGTGCCAGCAAGGGTGTAGCAGGGGTGGGCGAGCAGTACTTC.

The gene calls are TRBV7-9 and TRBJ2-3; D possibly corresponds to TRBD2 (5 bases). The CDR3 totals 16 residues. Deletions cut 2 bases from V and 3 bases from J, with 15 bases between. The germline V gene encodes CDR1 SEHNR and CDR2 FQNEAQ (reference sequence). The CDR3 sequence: CASSLRAAAITDTQYF. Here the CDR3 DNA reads TGTGCCAGCAGCTTACGGGCAGCGGCCATAACAGATACGCAGTATTTT.

This chain's CDR3 is CASSLGMDGNEQFF. The CDR3 DNA is TGCGCCAGCAGCTTGGGGATGGACGGCAATGAGCAGTTCTTC. The chain carries TRBV5-1 and TRBJ2-1; D is undetermined. With 0 bases removed from V and 6 bases from J, the gap between germline ends came to 10 bases. The CDR3 has 14 residues. Germline assignment: CDR1 SGHRS and CDR2 YFSETQ. Using reference TRBV5-1 and TRBJ2-1 for the parts outside the CDR3, the full variable domain is KAGVTQTPRYLIKTRGQQVTLSCSPISGHRSVSWYQQTPGQGLQFLFEYFSETQRNKGNFPGRFSGRQFSNSRSEMNVSTLELGDSALYLCASSLGMDGNEQFFGPGTRLTVL.

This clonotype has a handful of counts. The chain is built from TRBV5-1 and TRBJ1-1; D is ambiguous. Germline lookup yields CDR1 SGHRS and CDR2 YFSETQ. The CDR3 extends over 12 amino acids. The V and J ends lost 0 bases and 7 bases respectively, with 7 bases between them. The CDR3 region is CASSLEPSEAFF. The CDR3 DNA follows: TGCGCCAGCAGCTTGGAGCCGAGTGAAGCTTTCTTT.